This TCR beta chain was profiled in a study of T cell responses to AZD1222 COVID-19 vaccine. Study-wide findings and caveats: Mostly white British, mostly female donors; authors suggested clonal diversity may be underestimated. Within unmutated variant regions lay the reported targets of nearly half of spike-specific TCRs. With two AZD1222 doses given, Spike-specific TCR breadth and depth both rose.

The protocol was immunoSEQ multiplex PCR, while the TCRdb copy is restricted to in-frame clones and leaves out a portion. The sample carries 85,000 to 90,000 clones, around nine tenths recorded once. Germline V gene sequence: CDR1 MNHNS, CDR2 SASEGT. The ends were cut back, 5 bases at V and 2 bases at J, with 3 bases in the middle. This CDR3 spans 12 amino acids. Of note for this clone: No antigen is known for it.

The sequencing used peripheral blood, collected on day 0 of MenACWY control vaccination. This clonotype was sampled from an adult in good health. The V call is TRBV6-1, the J call TRBJ2-2; no clear D. The CDR3 DNA reads TGTGCCAGCAGTTTAAACACCGGGGAGCTGTTTTTT. This translates into CASSLNTGELFF.